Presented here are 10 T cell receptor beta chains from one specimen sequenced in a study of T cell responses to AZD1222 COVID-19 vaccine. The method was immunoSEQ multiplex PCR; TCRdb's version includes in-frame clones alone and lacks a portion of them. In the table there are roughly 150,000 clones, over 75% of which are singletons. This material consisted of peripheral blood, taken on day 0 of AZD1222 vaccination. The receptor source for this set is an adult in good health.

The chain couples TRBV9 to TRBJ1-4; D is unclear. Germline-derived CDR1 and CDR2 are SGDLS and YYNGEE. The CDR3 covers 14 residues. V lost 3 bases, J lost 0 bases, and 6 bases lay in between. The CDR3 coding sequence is TGTGCCAGCAGCGGCTCTGCAACTAATGAAAAACTGTTTTTT. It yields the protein CASSGSATNEKLFF.

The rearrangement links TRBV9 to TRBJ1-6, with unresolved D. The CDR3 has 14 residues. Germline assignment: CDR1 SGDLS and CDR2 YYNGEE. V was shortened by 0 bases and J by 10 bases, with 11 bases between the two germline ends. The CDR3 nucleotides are TGTGCCAGCAGCGTAGACCTAGGGAACTCACCCCTCCACTTT. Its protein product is CASSVDLGNSPLHF.

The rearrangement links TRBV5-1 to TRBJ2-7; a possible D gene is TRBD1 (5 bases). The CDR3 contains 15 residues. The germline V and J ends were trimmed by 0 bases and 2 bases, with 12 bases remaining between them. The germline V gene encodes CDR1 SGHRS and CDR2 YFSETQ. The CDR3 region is CASSLGFDSTYEQYF. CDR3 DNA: TGCGCCAGCAGCTTGGGGTTCGACAGTACCTACGAGCAGTACTTC.

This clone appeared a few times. The CDR3 protein is CASSPAGVDYNEQFF. CDR3 coding DNA: TGTGCCAGCAGTCCGGCGGGAGTGGACTACAATGAGCAGTTCTTC. The chain joins TRBV25-1 to TRBJ2-1; TRBD2 aligns across 7 bases. Germline assignment: CDR1 MGHDK and CDR2 SYGVNS. CDR3 length equals 15 residues. V lost 5 bases and J lost 3; bases outside the gene matches: 7.

The CDR3 DNA follows: TGTGCCAGCAGCCAAGGTGCACTGTCGAACACCGGGGAGCTGTTTTTT. Amino acids: CASSQGALSNTGELFF. V usage is TRBV3-1 (or the pseudogene TRBV3-2) and J usage is TRBJ2-2; D gene unclear. The germline V and J ends were trimmed by 1 base and 0 bases, with 9 bases remaining between them. This CDR3 has 16 amino acids. The germline V gene has CDR1 LGHDT and CDR2 YNNKEL (reference sequence).

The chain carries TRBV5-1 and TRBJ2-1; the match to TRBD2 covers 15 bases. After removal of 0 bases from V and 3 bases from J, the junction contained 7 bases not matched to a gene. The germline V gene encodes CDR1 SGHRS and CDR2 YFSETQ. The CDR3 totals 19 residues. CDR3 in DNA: TGCGCCAGCAGCTTGGGGGGACTAGCGGGAGGAGGGTACTACAATGAGCAGTTCTTC. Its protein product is CASSLGGLAGGGYYNEQFF.

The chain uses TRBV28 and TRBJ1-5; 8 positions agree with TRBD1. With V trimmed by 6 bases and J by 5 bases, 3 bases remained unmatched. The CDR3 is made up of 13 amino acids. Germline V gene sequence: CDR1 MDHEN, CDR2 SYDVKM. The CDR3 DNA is TGTGCCAGCAGCCCGGACAGGGATCAGCCCCAGCATTTT. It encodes CASSPDRDQPQHF.

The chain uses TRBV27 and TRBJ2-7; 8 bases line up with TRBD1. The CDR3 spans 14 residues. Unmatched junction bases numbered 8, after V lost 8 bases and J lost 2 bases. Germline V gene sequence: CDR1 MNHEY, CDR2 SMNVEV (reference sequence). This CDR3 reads CASGLGTGPYEQYF. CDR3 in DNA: TGTGCCAGCGGATTGGGGACAGGCCCCTACGAGCAGTACTTC.

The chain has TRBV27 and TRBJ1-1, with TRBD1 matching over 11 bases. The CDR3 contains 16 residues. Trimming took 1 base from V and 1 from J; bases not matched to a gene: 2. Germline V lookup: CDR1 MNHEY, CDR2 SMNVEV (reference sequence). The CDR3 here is CASSLLGTGGNTEAFF. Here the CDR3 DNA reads TGTGCCAGCAGTTTATTAGGGACAGGGGGGAACACTGAAGCTTTCTTT.

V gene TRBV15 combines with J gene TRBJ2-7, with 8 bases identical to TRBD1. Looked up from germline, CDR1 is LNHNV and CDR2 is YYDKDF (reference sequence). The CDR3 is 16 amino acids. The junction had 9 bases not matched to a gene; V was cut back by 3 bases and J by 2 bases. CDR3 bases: TGTGCCACCAGCAGGTTGACTGACAGGGGTACCTACGAGCAGTACTTC. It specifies CATSRLTDRGTYEQYF.